These 25 T cell receptor beta chains came from one sample sequenced in a study of T cell repertoires in cytomegalovirus infection. MiXCR was run by TCRdb on the reads, yielding one entry per CDR3 protein. There are hundreds of thousands of distinct CDR3 sequences in the sample; about 17% occur only once, and more than 10% lies in the top ten. Sequencing was carried out using PBMCs. These receptors came from a human donor in good health (CMV status not recorded). Some clones in this sample may be carry-over from other donors' samples.

J is TRBJ1-5 and V is TRBV4-2, with a weak D call TRBD1 (6 bases). V lost 3 bases to trimming and J lost 0 bases, with 15 bases between them. CDR3 length: 17 residues. Germline CDR1 LGHNA, CDR2 YNFKEQ. CDR3 nucleotide sequence: TGTGCCAGCAGCCACGGGGCGGGGGGCTATAGCAATCAGCCCCAGCATTTT. Its translation: CASSHGAGGYSNQPQHF.

This clonotype appeared many times. This sequence joins TRBV7-2 and TRBJ1-2; D is perhaps TRBD1 (6 bases). The germline CDR1 and CDR2 sequences are SGHTA and FQGNSA. Deletions cut 2 bases from V and 3 bases from J, with 13 bases between. The CDR3 extends over 15 amino acids. The CDR3 reads CASSLYYRDDYGYTF. As DNA, the CDR3 is TGTGCCAGCAGCTTATATTACAGGGATGACTATGGCTACACCTTC.

The rearrangement uses TRBV7-2 and TRBJ1-5; D unresolved. The ends were cut back, 3 bases at V and 4 bases at J, with 10 bases in the middle. The CDR3 runs to 14 residues. Germline V CDR1 and CDR2: SGHTA, FQGNSA. CDR3 DNA: TGTGCCAGCAGCTTGTTCGTAGGGAATCAGCCCCAGCATTTT. This sequence encodes CASSLFVGNQPQHF.

The table lists this clonotype with a few counts. This chain connects TRBV14 to TRBJ2-5; D is uncertain. CDR3 length: 15 residues. Trimming cost V 2 bases and J 3 bases, with 13 bases left between them. CDR1 and CDR2 from the germline V gene are SGHDN and FVKESK. The CDR3 coding sequence is TGTGCCAGCAGCCAATTTGGGTCTTTGAAAGAGACCCAGTACTTC. Residues: CASSQFGSLKETQYF.

This clonotype was seen ten or more times. This chain links TRBV7-2 with TRBJ2-3, with 14 bases that match TRBD2. Trimming cost V 5 bases and J 3 bases; bases outside gene matches: 16. This CDR3 region has 20 residues. The germline V gene has CDR1 SGHTA and CDR2 FQGNSA. The CDR3 DNA follows: TGTGCCAGCAGCGAACACTGGACTAGCGGGGGGATATTACTAACAGATACGCAGTATTTT. Its translation is CASSEHWTSGGILLTDTQYF.

The table lists this clonotype with many counts. The V call is TRBV7-8, the J call TRBJ2-7, with 7 bases lining up with TRBD2. The CDR3 is 13 amino acids. Germline V gene data show CDR1 as SGHVS and CDR2 as FQNEAQ. Unmatched junction bases numbered 3, after V lost 4 bases and J lost 3 bases. This chain's CDR3 is CASSSSGDYEQYF. The DNA of the CDR3 is TGTGCCAGCAGCTCGAGCGGGGACTACGAGCAGTACTTC.

The chain recombines TRBV12-5 with TRBJ1-2; 9 bases fit TRBD1. There are 13 residues in the CDR3. Per germline, CDR1 LGHNT and CDR2 FRNRAP. V was clipped by 4 bases and J by 3 bases; unmatched bases: 0. The CDR3 DNA follows: TGTGCTAGTGGTTGGGACAGGGACTATGGCTACACCTTC. It encodes CASGWDRDYGYTF.

This clonotype has more than one count but fewer than ten. V usage is TRBV4-3 and J usage is TRBJ2-1, with TRBD2 identical over 7 bases. Germline CDR1 reads LGHNA; CDR2 reads YSLEER. The CDR3 consists of 15 residues. The V segment lost 0 bases and the J segment 7 bases; nucleotides outside the gene matches: 6. CDR3 amino acids: CASSQELRGTNEQFF. CDR3 coding DNA: TGCGCCAGCAGCCAAGAATTGCGGGGGACTAATGAGCAGTTCTTC.

This clonotype was seen repeatedly, ten times or more. V gene TRBV7-9 combines with J gene TRBJ2-7; TRBD1 or TRBD2 may be the D gene (6 bases each). The CDR3 is made up of 14 amino acids. V lost 3 bases and J 2 bases, leaving 11 bases between the germline ends. CDR1 SEHNR and CDR2 FQNEAQ come from the germline V gene (reference sequence). This CDR3 reads CASSFSGATYEQYF. The DNA of the CDR3 is TGTGCCAGCAGCTTTTCGGGGGCCACCTACGAGCAGTACTTC.

This clonotype was found a few times. The chain uses TRBV5-8 and TRBJ2-3; no clear D gene. V lost 4 bases to trimming and J lost 3 bases, with 12 bases between them. The germline V gene has CDR1 SGHTS and CDR2 YDEGEE. The CDR3 loop spans 14 amino acids. The CDR3 nucleotides are TGTGCCAGCAGCCGGTGGGGTATGACAGATACGCAGTATTTT. Translated: CASSRWGMTDTQYF.

The chain employs TRBV2 and TRBJ2-5, with 12 nucleotides matching TRBD2. J was trimmed by 2 bases and V by 7 bases; bases with no gene match: 2. The CDR3 loop spans 14 amino acids. The germline V gene has CDR1 SNHLY and CDR2 FYNNEI. CDR3 DNA: TGTGCCAGCAAAGGACTAGCGGGGCAAGAGACCCAGTACTTC. Its protein product is CASKGLAGQETQYF.

The chain links TRBV6-6 to TRBJ2-3, with a tentative D call TRBD2 (6 bases). Germline CDR1 is MNHNY and CDR2 is SVGAGI (reference sequence). CDR3 length: 12 amino acids. V was pared by 11 bases and J by 2 bases, with 11 bases between. The chain's CDR3 is CAVGGPTDTQYF. CDR3 DNA: TGTGCCGTGGGAGGCCCCACAGATACGCAGTATTTT.

CDR3 amino acids: CATIGQGRNEQFF. Written as DNA, the CDR3 is TGTGCCACCATAGGACAGGGACGGAATGAGCAGTTCTTC. This chain links TRBV24-1 with TRBJ2-1; TRBD1 matches 8 bases. The CDR3 length is 13 residues. Per the germline V gene, CDR1 is KGHDR and CDR2 is SFDVKD. The V gene end was trimmed by 8 bases and the J gene end by 7 bases; junction bases not matched to a gene: 6.

This clonotype was seen at least ten times. The rearrangement joins TRBV7-9 to TRBJ1-2; possible D gene TRBD1, 5 bases. V gave up 4 bases and J gave up 0 bases, with 12 bases separating them. Germline loops: CDR1 SEHNR, CDR2 FQNEAQ (reference sequence). The CDR3 is 15 amino acids. CDR3 sequence (DNA): TGTGCCAGCAGCTCTTCCGGGGGAACTAACTATGGCTACACCTTC. It encodes CASSSSGGTNYGYTF.

This clonotype showed up many times. Compared with germline, one end of the junction differs, possibly owing to a read error. The J gene is TRBJ2-1, the V gene TRBV7-2; tentative D call: TRBD1 (6 bases). Germline V CDR1 and CDR2: SGHTA, FQGNSA. The CDR3 covers 16 residues. As DNA, the CDR3 is TGTGCCAGCAGCTCCCCTCAGGGGCGCTCCCACAATGAGCAGTTCTTC. This sequence encodes CASSSPQGRSHNEQFF. The variable domain in full, completed from reference TRBV7-2 and TRBJ2-1, reads GAGVSQSPSNKVTEKGKDVELRCDPISGHTALYWYRQSLGQGLEFLIYFQGNSAPDKSGLPSDRFSAERTGGSVSTLTIQRTQQEDSAVYLCASSSPQGRSHNEQFFGPGTRLTVL.

The CDR3 DNA sequence: TGCAGTGCTAGACAGGACAGGGGACTCACCGGGGAGCTGTTTTTT. This encodes CSARQDRGLTGELFF. The rearrangement uses TRBV20-1 and TRBJ2-2; 9 nucleotides line up with TRBD1. The CDR3 covers 15 residues. Germline V gives CDR1 DFQATT, CDR2 SNEGSKA (reference sequence). V trimming: 2 bases; J trimming: 4 bases; junction bases outside the gene matches: 5.

This clonotype turned up a few times. The J gene is TRBJ1-5, the V gene TRBV6-1; D might be TRBD1 (5 bases). Germline lookup yields CDR1 MNHNS and CDR2 SASEGT. V dropped 3 bases and J dropped 7 bases, with 10 bases sitting between them. The CDR3 extends over 13 amino acids. CDR3 loop: CASSEWGQQPQHF. DNA for the CDR3: TGTGCCAGCAGTGAGTGGGGCCAACAGCCCCAGCATTTT.

This clonotype was counted a few times. The genes are TRBV18 and TRBJ2-5, with 7 bases that match TRBD1. V was clipped by 4 bases and J by 1 base; unmatched bases: 6. The CDR3 is 15 residues long. Per germline, CDR1 KGHSH and CDR2 LQKENI. The DNA for the CDR3 is TGTGCCAGCTCACAGGGGGCCAACGCCCAAGAGACCCAGTACTTC. Residues: CASSQGANAQETQYF. The full variable domain, with the rest looked up from reference TRBV18 and TRBJ2-5, is NAGVMQNPRHLVRRRGQEARLRCSPMKGHSHVYWYRQLPEEGLKFMVYLQKENIIDESGMPKERFSAEFPKEGPSILRIQQVVRGDSAAYFCASSQGANAQETQYFGPGTRLLVL.

This clonotype was found many times. The V call is TRBV6-1, the J call TRBJ2-4; TRBD1 matches 9 bases. V lost 6 bases to trimming and J lost 9 bases; unmatched junction nucleotides: 12. Germline V gives CDR1 MNHNS, CDR2 SASEGT. This CDR3 has 15 residues. The CDR3 DNA follows: TGTGCCAGCAGCACCCGGGACAGGGCCACGGGCATTCAGTACTTC. Its translation: CASSTRDRATGIQYF.

This clonotype has at least ten counts. V is TRBV7-2 and J is TRBJ2-5, with D tentatively TRBD2 (6 bases). The germline gives CDR1 SGHTA, CDR2 FQGNSA. This CDR3 region has 15 residues. Trimming shortened V by 2 bases and J by 2 bases, and 12 bases separated the two germline ends. Here the CDR3 reads CASSLFGTGQETQYF. In DNA, the CDR3 is TGTGCCAGCAGCTTATTCGGGACTGGGCAAGAGACCCAGTACTTC.

This clonotype was seen a handful of times. This chain uses TRBV15 with TRBJ2-5; D is undetermined. V was clipped by 5 bases and J by 5 bases, with 12 bases between them. CDR3 size: 13 residues. The germline V gene has CDR1 LNHNV and CDR2 YYDKDF (reference sequence). The CDR3 DNA sequence: TGTGCCACCAGCGGGATGAGCGTGGAGACCCAGTACTTC. It translates to CATSGMSVETQYF.

This clonotype was detected ten times or more. V and J are TRBV6-1 and TRBJ2-5; D unresolved. Trimming took off 2 bases at V and 2 bases at J, with 9 bases between the two ends. CDR1 and CDR2 (germline): MNHNS, SASEGT. The CDR3 is made up of 14 amino acids. The CDR3 DNA follows: TGTGCCAGCAGTGAAAATTGGGTTCAAGAGACCCAGTACTTC. It yields the protein CASSENWVQETQYF.

This clonotype appeared many times. The gene calls are TRBV6-5 and TRBJ2-5, with D uncertain. CDR3 length equals 13 residues. V dropped 0 bases and J dropped 4 bases, with 6 bases sitting between them. Germline CDR1 reads MNHEY; CDR2 reads SVGAGI. In DNA, the CDR3 is TGTGCCAGCAGTTACTCGGGTTTAGAGACCCAGTACTTC. It encodes CASSYSGLETQYF.

This clonotype was detected a few times. The chain links TRBV6-4 to TRBJ2-1; D ambiguous. CDR1 MRHNA and CDR2 SNTAGT come from the germline V gene. The CDR3 loop spans 13 amino acids. The V and J ends lost 5 bases and 6 bases respectively, with 11 bases between them. CDR3 loop: CASSLNPLNEQFF. CDR3 nucleotide sequence: TGTGCCAGCAGTCTGAACCCACTCAATGAGCAGTTCTTC.

This clonotype has a count of ten or more. The chain employs TRBV7-9 and TRBJ2-7, with D hard to call. The V gene lost 3 bases and the J gene lost 5 bases, with 11 bases spanning the gap. CDR1 SEHNR and CDR2 FQNEAQ come from the germline V gene (reference sequence). This CDR3 comprises 13 residues. CDR3 DNA sequence: TGTGCCAGCAGCTTTTCGAGGTTCGACGAGCAGTACTTC. Translation: CASSFSRFDEQYF.